This T cell receptor beta chain was recorded in a study of blood T cell repertoires in COVID-19. Clones were sequenced by immunoSEQ multiplex PCR, and TCRdb holds only the in-frame ones, with some missing. The profile shows roughly 520,000 clones, approximately 88% of them singletons. There are 13 residues in the CDR3. The sample taken for sequencing was PBMCs or T cells enriched from blood (not recorded which). This chain links TRBV21-1 with TRBJ1-4; the table's D call TRBD1 went unverified against the DNA. TRBV21-1 is a pseudogene. This TCR was sampled from a woman between 40 and 50 years old who had recovered from COVID-19. The CDR3 DNA is TGTGCCACCGGGACAGGGGGTAGAGAAAAACTGTTTTTT. Protein sequence: CATGTGGREKLFF.